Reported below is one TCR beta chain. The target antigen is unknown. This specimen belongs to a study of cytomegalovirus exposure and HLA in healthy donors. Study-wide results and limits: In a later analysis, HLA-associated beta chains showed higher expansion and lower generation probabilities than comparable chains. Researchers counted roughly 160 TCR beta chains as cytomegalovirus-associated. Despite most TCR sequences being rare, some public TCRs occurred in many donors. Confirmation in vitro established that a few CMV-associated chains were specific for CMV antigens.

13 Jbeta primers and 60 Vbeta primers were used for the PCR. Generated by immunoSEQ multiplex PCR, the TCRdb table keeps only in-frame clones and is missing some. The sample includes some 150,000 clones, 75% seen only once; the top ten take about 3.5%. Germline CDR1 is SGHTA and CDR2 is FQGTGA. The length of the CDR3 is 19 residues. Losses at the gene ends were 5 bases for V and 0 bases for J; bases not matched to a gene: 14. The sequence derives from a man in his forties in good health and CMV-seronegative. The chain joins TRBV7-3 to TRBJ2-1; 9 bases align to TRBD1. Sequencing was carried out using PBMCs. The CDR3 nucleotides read TGTGCCAGCAGCCCGATGGGACAGGGAAACGGGGGCTCCTACAATGAGCAGTTCTTC. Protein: CASSPMGQGNGGSYNEQFF.